This T cell receptor beta chain comes out of a study of blood T cell repertoires in COVID-19. In the original processing: Reference gene primer amplification gave nucleated cell count estimates. Repertoires were generated with immunoSEQ multiplex PCR, while TCRdb's copy carries only in-frame clones and drops some. Clonal size and the V and J genes are those of that table, whereas D and trimming came from the DNA. Among 250,000 to 300,000 clones listed, approximately 91% were seen once. Germline lookup yields CDR1 MNHEY and CDR2 SVGAGI. The CDR3 has 13 residues. V lost 10 bases and J lost 5, with 17 bases in between.

The chain employs TRBV6-5 and TRBJ1-2; D possibly corresponds to TRBD1 (5 bases). What was sequenced was PBMCs or T cells enriched from blood (not recorded which). The TCR sequence derives from a woman aged 25 to 45 who had recovered from COVID-19. The DNA of the CDR3 is TGTGCCACCACCCCTGGGAGGGGATATGGCTACACCTTC. Encoded protein: CATTPGRGYGYTF.